This T cell receptor beta chain was sequenced in a study of T cells in Graves' hyperthyroidism and ophthalmopathy. This clonotype showed up many times. Its antigen is undetermined. Researchers amplified the TCR beta CDR3 regions from RNA transcripts. HTBI primers were the set used in a first-round RT-PCR of the TCR CDR3. One entry per CDR3 protein results from TCRdb running MiXCR on the multiplex PCR reads. The table records about 510,000 distinct CDR3 sequences, 12% to 15% of them present only once. Diagnostic assessment was based on clinical symptoms, serum thyroxine and TRAb, thyroid ultrasound and orbital computed tomography. Study-level points and caveats: Blood held most thyroid clonotypes expanded above 0.001 frequency. A model of 13 V-J pairs discriminated ophthalmopathy from stable hyperthyroidism.

Trimming cost V 0 bases and J 0 bases; bases outside gene matches: 5. The germline CDR1 and CDR2 sequences are MNHNY and SVGAGI (reference sequence). The CDR3 has 17 amino acids. Sequenced sample: blood. V usage is TRBV6-6 and J usage is TRBJ2-4, with 7 positions matching TRBD1. The TCR comes from a woman aged 40 to 50 with Graves' hyperthyroidism. As DNA, the CDR3 is TGTGCCAGCAGTTACTCAATCAGGGGGTTAGCCAAAAACATTCAGTACTTC. Protein sequence: CASSYSIRGLAKNIQYF.